This entry lists 7 T cell receptor beta chains sequenced from one sample in a study of blood T cell repertoires in COVID-19. Produced via immunoSEQ multiplex PCR; TCRdb's table is partial and in-frame only. The sample comprises about 370,000 clones, around 89% of which are singletons, and less than 3.5% rests with the top ten. The sample comprised peripheral blood. All receptors come from a woman aged 25 to 39 with COVID-19, enrolled during active disease.

The rearrangement joins TRBV29-1 to TRBJ2-6; 9 positions match TRBD1. CDR3 size: 16 residues. Germline values: CDR1 SQVTM, CDR2 ANQGSEA. The J segment lost 2 bases and the V segment lost 5 bases, leaving 7 bases of the junction unmatched. This chain's CDR3 is CSVSYGDRAGANVLTF. The CDR3 bases are TGCAGCGTTTCGTATGGGGACAGGGCTGGGGCCAACGTCCTGACTTTC.

In its sample, this clone was seen once. The sample has other DNA sequences that encode this CDR3 too. CDR3 sequence (DNA): TGTGCCAGCAGCGTGGGTACGGGAGCGAACACCGGGGAGCTGTTTTTT. Translating it yields CASSVGTGANTGELFF. The genes are TRBV9 and TRBJ2-2; D possibly corresponds to TRBD2 (6 bases). Germline assignment: CDR1 SGDLS and CDR2 YYNGEE. This CDR3 contains 16 residues. V was cut by 2 bases and J by 0 bases, with 11 bases left in between.

The chain links TRBV5-8 to TRBJ2-5; TRBD1 might be the D (5 bases). This CDR3 region has 15 residues. V was cut by 2 bases and J by 8 bases, with 19 bases left in between. Germline CDR1 is SGHTS and CDR2 is YDEGEE. The CDR3 sequence: CASSFFPRDDSTQYF. As DNA, the CDR3 is TGTGCCAGCAGCTTCTTCCCACGAGACGACAGCACCCAGTACTTC.

This clone occurred once. The chain is built from TRBV2 and TRBJ2-3, with 7 bases matching TRBD2. The CDR3 totals 15 residues. J lost 3 bases, V lost 6 bases, and 9 bases had no gene match. Looked up from germline, CDR1 is SNHLY and CDR2 is FYNNEI. The CDR3 nucleotides read TGTGCCAGCAGGGGGAGGGCAGGGAGGACAGATACGCAGTATTTT. Its translation is CASRGRAGRTDTQYF.

V gene TRBV18 combines with J gene TRBJ2-3, with 8 nucleotides matching TRBD1. The germline V gene has CDR1 KGHSH and CDR2 LQKENI. The CDR3 length is 15 residues. The J segment lost 3 bases and the V segment lost 5 bases, leaving 7 bases of the junction unmatched. The CDR3 is CASSARTGWTDTQYF. In nucleotides, the CDR3 is TGTGCCAGCTCAGCACGGACAGGGTGGACAGATACGCAGTATTTT.

V and J are TRBV27 and TRBJ1-5; 10 positions match TRBD1. This CDR3 contains 15 residues. The germline V gene encodes CDR1 MNHEY and CDR2 SMNVEV (reference sequence). V gave up 5 bases and J gave up 14 bases; unmatched junction bases: 15. This CDR3 reads CASSPGTGVGVAKHF. CDR3 sequence (DNA): TGTGCCAGCAGTCCTGGGACAGGGGTGGGGGTAGCAAAGCATTTT.

The CDR3 spells CASSQDTGERLGNTEAFF. The CDR3 coding sequence is TGCGCCAGCAGCCAAGATACTGGGGAGCGGCTTGGGAACACTGAAGCTTTCTTT. This sequence joins TRBV4-3 and TRBJ1-1, with D hard to call. With 0 bases removed from V and 1 base from J, the gap between germline ends came to 18 bases. The CDR3 extends over 18 amino acids. The V gene's germline CDR1 is LGHNA and CDR2 YSLEER.